Listed below are T cell receptor beta chains from one sample, sequenced in a study of T-cell reconstitution after alpha-beta-depleted transplantation in children. MiXCR, applied by TCRdb to the PCR reads, yields one record per CDR3 protein. This sample has about 870,000 distinct CDR3 sequences; around 17% occur once, and the top ten carry about 5%. This sample comprised PBMCs, mostly from graft donor cells, obtained 360 days after TCRalphabeta/CD19-depleted stem cell transplant. The receptors here all came from a male patient aged 10 to 17 who had a stem cell transplant for acute lymphoblastic leukemia, so the T cells may come from the graft donor. Each CDR3 is given with its conserved first and last residue. The D gene is left open where the match is weak. Clone size is given for some rows only: seen once, a few or many times, or a class if the clone is expanded.

cdr3_nt: TGTGCTAGTGGTTTGCTTTCACAGCGGGAGGCGTGGGGTTCCTACAATGAGCAGTTCTTC
cdr3_aa: CASGLLSQREAWGSYNEQFF
clone_size: NA
v_call: TRBV12-5
j_call: TRBJ2-1
d_call: TRBD2

cdr3_nt: TGTGCCAGCAGGACTAGCGGGATGCAAGAGACCCAGTACTTC
cdr3_aa: CASRTSGMQETQYF
clone_size: few
v_call: TRBV28
j_call: TRBJ2-5
d_call: TRBD2

cdr3_nt: TGCGCCAGCAGCTTTAAAGGGTGGTTGAGGCCTTTACGTGAGGACTATGGCTACACCTTC
cdr3_aa: CASSFKGWLRPLREDYGYTF
clone_size: NA
v_call: TRBV5-1
j_call: TRBJ1-2
d_call: NA

cdr3_nt: TGTGCCATCGGTTTGGAGCAGTTCTTC
cdr3_aa: CAIGLEQFF
clone_size: NA
v_call: TRBV10-3
j_call: TRBJ2-1
d_call: NA

cdr3_nt: TGCAGTGCTAGAATATGGACAGGGAACAATGAGCAGTTCTTC
cdr3_aa: CSARIWTGNNEQFF
clone_size: few
v_call: TRBV20-1
j_call: TRBJ2-1
d_call: TRBD1

cdr3_nt: TGTGCCAGCAGTTCAACGGGACATATCGGAAGCTCCTACAATGAGCAGTTCTTC
cdr3_aa: CASSSTGHIGSSYNEQFF
clone_size: NA
v_call: TRBV12-3/TRBV12-4
j_call: TRBJ2-1
d_call: NA

cdr3_nt: TGTGCCAGCACCAGGACTAGCGGGAGGGCCTACAATGAGCAGTTCTTC
cdr3_aa: CASTRTSGRAYNEQFF
clone_size: NA
v_call: TRBV12-3/TRBV12-4
j_call: TRBJ2-1
d_call: TRBD2

cdr3_nt: TGCGCCAGCAGCTTGGATAGGGGGGCAGGAGAGACCCAGTACTTC
cdr3_aa: CASSLDRGAGETQYF
clone_size: NA
v_call: TRBV5-1
j_call: TRBJ2-5
d_call: NA

cdr3_nt: TGCGCCAGCAGCTTGGTCACCCAACCCGTTTTGTACGAGCAGTACTTC
cdr3_aa: CASSLVTQPVLYEQYF
clone_size: NA
v_call: TRBV5-1
j_call: TRBJ2-7
d_call: NA

cdr3_nt: TGTGCCACCAGCAGAGATCAGCAGGGGATTAATCAGCCCCAGCATTTT
cdr3_aa: CATSRDQQGINQPQHF
clone_size: NA
v_call: TRBV15
j_call: TRBJ1-5
d_call: NA

cdr3_nt: TGTGCCAGCAGCTCGGGACAGTTCTATGGCTACACCTTC
cdr3_aa: CASSSGQFYGYTF
clone_size: NA
v_call: TRBV6-5
j_call: TRBJ1-2
d_call: TRBD1

cdr3_nt: TGTGCCAGCAGTTCTCAATATAGCAATCAGCCCCAGCATTTT
cdr3_aa: CASSSQYSNQPQHF
clone_size: few
v_call: TRBV6-5
j_call: TRBJ1-5
d_call: NA

cdr3_nt: TGCCCCTACAGGGACAGGTCCTCCTACGAGCAGTACTTC
cdr3_aa: CPYRDRSSYEQYF
clone_size: few
v_call: TRBV5-1
j_call: TRBJ2-7
d_call: TRBD1

cdr3_nt: TGTGCCATCAGTGGCAGTTTTAACTCTCCCAATGAGCAGTTCTTC
cdr3_aa: CAISGSFNSPNEQFF
clone_size: few
v_call: TRBV10-3
j_call: TRBJ2-1
d_call: NA

cdr3_nt: TGTGCCAGCAGCTTGTCCGGGTTAGTATACAATGAGCAGTTCTTC
cdr3_aa: CASSLSGLVYNEQFF
clone_size: many
v_call: TRBV5-6
j_call: TRBJ2-1
d_call: NA

cdr3_nt: TGTGCCAGCAGCCAGTACTTGTCCTACGAGCAGTACTTC
cdr3_aa: CASSQYLSYEQYF
clone_size: few
v_call: TRBV7-6
j_call: TRBJ2-7
d_call: NA

cdr3_nt: TGCAGCGTTACCGACAGGAGCTACGAGCAGTACTTC
cdr3_aa: CSVTDRSYEQYF
clone_size: NA
v_call: TRBV29-1
j_call: TRBJ2-7
d_call: NA

cdr3_nt: TGTGCCAGTAGTATGGGACTAGCGAGCTACGAGCAGTACTTC
cdr3_aa: CASSMGLASYEQYF
clone_size: few
v_call: TRBV19
j_call: TRBJ2-7
d_call: TRBD2

cdr3_nt: TGTGCCACCAGTGATCCGGGACTAGCGTTGGGAGAGACCCAGTACTTC
cdr3_aa: CATSDPGLALGETQYF
clone_size: few
v_call: TRBV24-1
j_call: TRBJ2-5
d_call: TRBD2

cdr3_nt: TGTGCCAGCAGACCGGGACTGGGGGAAAACATTCAGTACTTC
cdr3_aa: CASRPGLGENIQYF
clone_size: NA
v_call: TRBV12-3/TRBV12-4
j_call: TRBJ2-4
d_call: NA

cdr3_nt: TGTGCCAGCAGCCTTGGAAACGGTGGAGATACGCAGTATTTT
cdr3_aa: CASSLGNGGDTQYF
clone_size: NA
v_call: TRBV7-3
j_call: TRBJ2-3
d_call: NA

cdr3_nt: TGTGCCAGCAGACACGACAGAGGCCCTTCCTACAATGAGCAGTTCTTC
cdr3_aa: CASRHDRGPSYNEQFF
clone_size: few
v_call: TRBV27
j_call: TRBJ2-1
d_call: NA

cdr3_nt: TGCGCCAGCAGCTCAGGACAGGGTAGGCACATTCAGTACTTC
cdr3_aa: CASSSGQGRHIQYF
clone_size: few
v_call: TRBV5-1
j_call: TRBJ2-4
d_call: TRBD1

cdr3_nt: TGTGCCAGCAGCGCCGGGGGCCGGCACAATGAGCAGTTCTTC
cdr3_aa: CASSAGGRHNEQFF
clone_size: NA
v_call: TRBV7-6
j_call: TRBJ2-1
d_call: NA

cdr3_nt: TGTGCCAGCAGTGTTCAACGGCTTACTAGCGGGAGTAGCTATGAGCAGTTCTTC
cdr3_aa: CASSVQRLTSGSSYEQFF
clone_size: NA
v_call: TRBV6-1
j_call: TRBJ2-1
d_call: TRBD2

cdr3_nt: TGTGCCAGCAGTCGTCCGGGGGCCCACTCGTCCTACAATGAGCAGTTCTTC
cdr3_aa: CASSRPGAHSSYNEQFF
clone_size: NA
v_call: TRBV12-3/TRBV12-4
j_call: TRBJ2-1
d_call: NA

cdr3_nt: TGTGCCAGCAGCGCGGGCGGGGTAGCTGTTGAGCAGTTCTTC
cdr3_aa: CASSAGGVAVEQFF
clone_size: NA
v_call: TRBV7-9
j_call: TRBJ2-1
d_call: NA

cdr3_nt: TGCGCCAGCAGCCTCGACAGTTCTGGGGAGCTGTTTTTT
cdr3_aa: CASSLDSSGELFF
clone_size: few
v_call: TRBV5-1
j_call: TRBJ2-2
d_call: NA

cdr3_nt: TGTGCCATCAGTGAGTCCGAGTGGGGCCAGGGGAACACAGATACGCAGTATTTT
cdr3_aa: CAISESEWGQGNTDTQYF
clone_size: many
v_call: TRBV10-3
j_call: TRBJ2-3
d_call: NA

cdr3_nt: TGCGCCAGCAGCCAAGAGACTATCCGACGCACAGATACGCAGTATTTT
cdr3_aa: CASSQETIRRTDTQYF
clone_size: few
v_call: TRBV4-1
j_call: TRBJ2-3
d_call: NA

cdr3_nt: TGTGCCAGCAGCTCTAGGGGGAGGCGGGACACCGGGGAGCTGTTTTTT
cdr3_aa: CASSSRGRRDTGELFF
clone_size: NA
v_call: TRBV7-3
j_call: TRBJ2-2
d_call: NA

cdr3_nt: TGCAGCGTTTATGAGGGTACCCTCCACTTT
cdr3_aa: CSVYEGTLHF
clone_size: few
v_call: TRBV29-1
j_call: TRBJ1-6
d_call: NA

cdr3_nt: TGTGCCAGCAGTTATTCGACAGGGGAGACCTACGAGCAGTACTTC
cdr3_aa: CASSYSTGETYEQYF
clone_size: many
v_call: TRBV27
j_call: TRBJ2-7
d_call: TRBD1

cdr3_nt: TGTGCCAGCAGGCCAGGGGGGGCCCCCCATTACAATGAGCAGTTCTTC
cdr3_aa: CASRPGGAPHYNEQFF
clone_size: many
v_call: TRBV6-2/TRBV6-3
j_call: TRBJ2-1
d_call: NA

cdr3_nt: TGCAGTGCTAGGGCGACTAGCGGGAGCGACGAGCAGTACTTC
cdr3_aa: CSARATSGSDEQYF
clone_size: NA
v_call: TRBV20-1
j_call: TRBJ2-7
d_call: TRBD2

cdr3_nt: TGTGCCAGCAGTTTGGGGGGGGCCCGGAGCTCCTACGAGCAGTACTTC
cdr3_aa: CASSLGGARSSYEQYF
clone_size: NA
v_call: TRBV12-3/TRBV12-4
j_call: TRBJ2-7
d_call: NA

cdr3_nt: TGTGCCAGCAGCTTGGGACAGGGGGCCACAGATACGCAGTATTTT
cdr3_aa: CASSLGQGATDTQYF
clone_size: many
v_call: TRBV7-3
j_call: TRBJ2-3
d_call: TRBD1

cdr3_nt: TGTGCCAGCAGCCACGGACTAGCGGGAGTGGCGGGCACCGGGGAGCTGTTTTTT
cdr3_aa: CASSHGLAGVAGTGELFF
clone_size: NA
v_call: TRBV7-6
j_call: TRBJ2-2
d_call: TRBD2

cdr3_nt: TGCGCCAGCAGCTTCCAACAGGGAGACGAGCAGTACTTC
cdr3_aa: CASSFQQGDEQYF
clone_size: few
v_call: TRBV5-1
j_call: TRBJ2-7
d_call: NA

cdr3_nt: TGTGCCAGTAGGACTAGCGGCAAAAACATTCAGTACTTC
cdr3_aa: CASRTSGKNIQYF
clone_size: few
v_call: TRBV12-3/TRBV12-4
j_call: TRBJ2-4
d_call: TRBD2

cdr3_nt: TGCGCCAGCGCGACCCTAGAGGAGACCCAGTACTTC
cdr3_aa: CASATLEETQYF
clone_size: NA
v_call: TRBV10-2
j_call: TRBJ2-5
d_call: NA